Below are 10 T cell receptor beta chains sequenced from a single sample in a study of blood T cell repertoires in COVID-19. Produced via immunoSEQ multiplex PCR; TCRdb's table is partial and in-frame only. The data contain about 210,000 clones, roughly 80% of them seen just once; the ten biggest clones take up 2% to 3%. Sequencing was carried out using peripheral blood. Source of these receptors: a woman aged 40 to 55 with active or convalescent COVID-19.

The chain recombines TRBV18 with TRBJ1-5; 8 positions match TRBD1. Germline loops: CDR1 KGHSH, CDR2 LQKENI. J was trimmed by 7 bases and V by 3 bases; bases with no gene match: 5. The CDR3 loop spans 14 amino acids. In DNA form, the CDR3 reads TGTGCCAGCTCACCCGGACAGGGATTCCAGCCCCAGCATTTT. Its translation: CASSPGQGFQPQHF.

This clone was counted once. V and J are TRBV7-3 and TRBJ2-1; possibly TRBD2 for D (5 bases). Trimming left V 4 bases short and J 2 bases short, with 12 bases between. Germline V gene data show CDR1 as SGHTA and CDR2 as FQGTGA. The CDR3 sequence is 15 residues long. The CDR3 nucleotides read TGTGCCAGCAGCTCTGGCGTGGGAGCCTACAATGAGCAGTTCTTC. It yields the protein CASSSGVGAYNEQFF.

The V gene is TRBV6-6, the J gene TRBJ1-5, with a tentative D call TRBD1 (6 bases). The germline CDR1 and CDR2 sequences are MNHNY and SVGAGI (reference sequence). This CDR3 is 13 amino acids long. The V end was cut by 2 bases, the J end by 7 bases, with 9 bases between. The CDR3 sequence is CASSYEQGQPQHF. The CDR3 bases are TGTGCCAGCAGTTACGAACAGGGACAGCCCCAGCATTTT.

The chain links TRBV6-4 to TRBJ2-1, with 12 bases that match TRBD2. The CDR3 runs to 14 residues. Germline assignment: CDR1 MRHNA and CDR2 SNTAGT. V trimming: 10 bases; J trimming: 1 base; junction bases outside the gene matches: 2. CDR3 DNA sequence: TGTGCCAAACTAGCGGGAGGATCCTACAATGAGCAGTTCTTC. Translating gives CAKLAGGSYNEQFF.

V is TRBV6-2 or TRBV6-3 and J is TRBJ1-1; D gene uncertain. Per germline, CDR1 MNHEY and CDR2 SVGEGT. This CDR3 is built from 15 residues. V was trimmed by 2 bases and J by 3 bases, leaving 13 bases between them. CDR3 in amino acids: CASSYPGDWDTEAFF. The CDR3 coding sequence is TGTGCCAGCAGTTACCCCGGGGATTGGGACACTGAAGCTTTCTTT.

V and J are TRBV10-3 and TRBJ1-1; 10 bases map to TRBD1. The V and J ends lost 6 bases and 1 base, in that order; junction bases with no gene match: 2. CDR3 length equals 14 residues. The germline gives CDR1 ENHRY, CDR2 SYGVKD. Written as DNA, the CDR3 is TGTGCCATCAGGGGACAGGGGCGGAACACTGAAGCTTTCTTT. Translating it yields CAIRGQGRNTEAFF.

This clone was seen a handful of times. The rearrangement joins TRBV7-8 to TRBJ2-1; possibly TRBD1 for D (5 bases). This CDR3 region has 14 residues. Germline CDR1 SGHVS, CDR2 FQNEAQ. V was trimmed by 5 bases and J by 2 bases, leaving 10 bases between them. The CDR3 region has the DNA TGTGCCAGCAGCCGAGAAGGGGCCTACAATGAGCAGTTCTTC. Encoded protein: CASSREGAYNEQFF.

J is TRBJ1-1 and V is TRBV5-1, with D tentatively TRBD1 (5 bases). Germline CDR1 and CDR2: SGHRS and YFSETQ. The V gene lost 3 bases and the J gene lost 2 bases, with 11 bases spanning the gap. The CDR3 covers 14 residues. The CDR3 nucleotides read TGCGCCAGCAGCTACGCCAGGGTAAACACTGAAGCTTTCTTT. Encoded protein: CASSYARVNTEAFF.

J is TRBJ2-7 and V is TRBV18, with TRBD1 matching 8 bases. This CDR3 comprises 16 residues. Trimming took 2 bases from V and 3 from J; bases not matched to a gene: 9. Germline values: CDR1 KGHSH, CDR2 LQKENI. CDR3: CASSPNYGTGDYEQYF. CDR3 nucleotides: TGTGCCAGCTCACCAAACTACGGGACAGGAGACTACGAGCAGTACTTC.

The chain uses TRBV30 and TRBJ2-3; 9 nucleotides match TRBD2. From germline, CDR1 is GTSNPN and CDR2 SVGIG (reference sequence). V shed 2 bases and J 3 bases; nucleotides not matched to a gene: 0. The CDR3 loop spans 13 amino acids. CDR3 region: CAWSSGRTDTQYF. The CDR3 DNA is TGTGCCTGGAGTAGCGGGAGGACAGATACGCAGTATTTT.